These T cell receptor beta chains were read from a single sample in a study of blood T cells in healthy people across ages. A single record per CDR3 protein comes from TCRdb applying MiXCR to the 5' RACE reads. Here the sample spans about 730,000 distinct CDR3 sequences, roughly 43% being singletons. Material for sequencing was blood. These receptors originate from a woman aged 55-70 years in good health. Both conserved end residues are part of each CDR3.

len,v_gene,CDR3aa
12,TRBV20-1,CSASWTGETQYF
15,TRBV6-4,CASSGDSSSYNEQYF
14,TRBV5-1,CASSLGTEQETQYF
14,TRBV29-1,CSVEPRAGDYEQYF
11,TRBV12-3/TRBV12-4,CASGTTGEQFF
16,TRBV5-1,CASSPEGGATNEKLFF
14,TRBV25-1,CASSGRQGSHEQYF
14,TRBV28,CASTRSGTPYEQYF
15,TRBV20-1,CSASWGLSGTDTQYF
13,TRBV18,CASSPLAAETQYF
14,TRBV18,CASSPGTGRDEQYF
15,TRBV7-9,CASSWAGTTRETQYF
16,TRBV2,CASQDRNPSGANVLTF
15,TRBV27,CASSPAIASGTEAFF
15,TRBV4-2,CASSQGAVNTGELFF
14,TRBV4-2,CASSPGLVNTEAFF
14,TRBV7-2,CAGSRDRGQETQYF
18,TRBV5-6,CASSSYLIGQGAAETQYF
11,TRBV10-3,CASGKGNTQYF
12,TRBV27,CASSTRQGFQYF
11,TRBV7-2,CASSLAVEQYF
15,TRBV4-3,CASNPGRLPTDTQYF
14,TRBV4-2,CASSQELAEETQYF
13,TRBV20-1,CSAPDSFSNEQYF
14,TRBV27,CASSLDARTGEQYF
12,TRBV4-3,CASNQEYNEQFF
15,TRBV28,CASSSQGAWSYGYTF
13,TRBV4-3,CASSLDGYNEQYF
15,TRBV4-1,CASSQDPDPNYGYTF
18,TRBV7-2,CASSRGTSQTTQSYEQYF
14,TRBV20-1,CSARALAATDTQYF
13,TRBV6-2/TRBV6-3,CASTRTSGNEQFF
14,TRBV7-2,CASSPNQGAQGYTF
13,TRBV20-1,CSALLPLGNEQYF
15,TRBV6-5,CASSLGLAAGETQYF
13,TRBV7-3,CASSLTGDGEVHF
15,TRBV10-3,CAIRILAGRHNEQFF
16,TRBV29-1,CSVEGWGRGNQETQYF
13,TRBV12-3/TRBV12-4,CASSFGSTAEAFF
11,TRBV2,CASSPQSAQYF